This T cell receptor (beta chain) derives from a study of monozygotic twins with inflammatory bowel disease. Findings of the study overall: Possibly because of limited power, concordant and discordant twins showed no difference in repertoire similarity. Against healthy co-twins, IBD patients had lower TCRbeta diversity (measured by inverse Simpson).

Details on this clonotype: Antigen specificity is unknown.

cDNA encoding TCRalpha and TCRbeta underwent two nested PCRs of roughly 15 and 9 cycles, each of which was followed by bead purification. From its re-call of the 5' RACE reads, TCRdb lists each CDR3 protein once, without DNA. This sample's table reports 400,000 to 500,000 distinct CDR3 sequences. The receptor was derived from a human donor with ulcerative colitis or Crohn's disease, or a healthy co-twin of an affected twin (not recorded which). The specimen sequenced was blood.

The CDR3 spells CATSQTGAYGYTF. The V and J genes are TRBV15 and TRBJ1-2; TCRdb names TRBD1, which stays unverified in the absence of DNA. The CDR3 extends over 13 amino acids. The germline CDR1 and CDR2 sequences are LNHNV and YYDKDF (reference sequence). The entire variable domain, with the rest obtained from reference TRBV15 and TRBJ1-2, is as follows: DAMVIQNPRYQVTQFGKPVTLSCSQTLNHNVMYWYQQKSSQAPKLLFHYYDKDFNNEADTPDNFQSRRPNTSFCFLDIRSPGLGDTAMYLCATSQTGAYGYTFGSGTRLTVV.